This is a list of T cell receptor beta chains from one sample in a study of CD8 T cells in Susac syndrome. One entry per CDR3 protein, called by TCRdb with MiXCR from the immunoSEQ multiplex PCR reads. The sample records 130,000 to 150,000 distinct CDR3 sequences, almost 96% being singletons. The material sequenced was CD4+ T cells from PBMCs. Source of these receptors: a human donor with Susac syndrome. Each CDR3 is given with its conserved first and last residue. Each record gives: J gene, V gene, D gene, clone size, CDR3 protein, CDR3 DNA. A D gene is named only where the DNA matches it firmly. The listing skips clone size in some rows; elsewhere it reads once, few, many or a size class.

J: TRBJ2-7
V: TRBV5-1
D: -
size: -
CDR3: CASTAGTSSSYEQYF
DNA: TGCGCCAGCACGGCCGGGACTTCCTCTTCCTACGAGCAGTACTTC

J: TRBJ2-5
V: TRBV9
D: -
size: -
CDR3: CASSGGTQKQETQYF
DNA: TGTGCCAGCAGCGGCGGGACCCAAAAACAAGAGACCCAGTACTTC

J: TRBJ1-6
V: TRBV4-1
D: -
size: -
CDR3: CASSQDSDSPLHF
DNA: TGCGCCAGCAGCCAAGATTCCGATTCACCCCTCCACTTT

J: TRBJ1-6
V: TRBV5-1
D: -
size: -
CDR3: CASSLGQVESPLHF
DNA: TGCGCCAGCAGCTTGGGACAGGTGGAATCACCCCTCCACTTT

J: TRBJ1-2
V: TRBV20-1
D: TRBD1
size: once
CDR3: CSASRDRDYGYTF
DNA: TGCAGTGCTAGCCGTGACAGGGACTATGGCTACACCTTC

J: TRBJ2-5
V: TRBV25-1
D: -
size: -
CDR3: CATTGLWQETQYF
DNA: TGTGCCACTACAGGGTTGTGGCAAGAGACCCAGTACTTC

J: TRBJ2-5
V: TRBV20-1
D: -
size: -
CDR3: CSATPTASEFQDDQYF
DNA: TGCAGTGCTACCCCCACAGCCTCAGAATTCCAAGATGACCAGTACTTC

J: TRBJ2-1
V: TRBV20-1
D: -
size: once
CDR3: CSAATGYNEQFF
DNA: TGCAGTGCCGCAACAGGGTACAATGAGCAGTTCTTC

J: TRBJ2-7
V: TRBV20-1
D: -
size: -
CDR3: CSAKGKYEQYF
DNA: TGCAGCGCCAAAGGGAAATACGAGCAGTACTTC

J: TRBJ2-2
V: TRBV7-9
D: TRBD2
size: -
CDR3: CASSPSGVSSGPNTGELFF
DNA: TGTGCCAGCAGCCCGTCGGGGGTTTCTAGCGGGCCTAACACCGGGGAGCTGTTTTTT

J: TRBJ1-1
V: TRBV16
D: TRBD1
size: -
CDR3: CASSLDRGNTEAFF
DNA: TGTGCCAGCAGCCTTGACAGGGGGAACACTGAAGCTTTCTTT

J: TRBJ1-5
V: TRBV10-3
D: -
size: -
CDR3: CAISEGGPNGQPQHF
DNA: TGTGCCATCAGTGAAGGTGGGCCAAACGGGCAGCCCCAGCATTTT

J: TRBJ2-7
V: TRBV20-1
D: -
size: -
CDR3: CSASPRRSGEWPSYEQYF
DNA: TGCAGTGCTAGTCCCCGCCGCAGTGGGGAGTGGCCCTCCTACGAGCAGTACTTC

J: TRBJ2-7
V: TRBV27
D: TRBD1
size: -
CDR3: CASRRTGGGEQYF
DNA: TGTGCCAGCAGACGGACAGGGGGCGGCGAGCAGTACTTC

J: TRBJ2-1
V: TRBV12-3/TRBV12-4
D: -
size: few
CDR3: CASSRTDHNEQFF
DNA: TGTGCCAGCAGTCGCACCGACCACAATGAGCAGTTCTTC

J: TRBJ1-1
V: TRBV29-1
D: -
size: -
CDR3: CSVEMAVGTEAFF
DNA: TGCAGCGTTGAGATGGCAGTTGGGACTGAAGCTTTCTTT

J: TRBJ2-7
V: TRBV20-1
D: -
size: -
CDR3: CSARANSYEQYF
DNA: TGCAGTGCTAGGGCTAACTCCTACGAGCAGTACTTC

J: TRBJ2-5
V: TRBV29-1
D: TRBD2
size: -
CDR3: CSVGFRPGLAAQETQYF
DNA: TGCAGCGTTGGTTTTCGTCCGGGACTAGCTGCTCAAGAGACCCAGTACTTC

J: TRBJ1-1
V: TRBV5-1
D: -
size: -
CDR3: CASSPMTANTEAFF
DNA: TGCGCCAGCAGCCCGATGACAGCAAACACTGAAGCTTTCTTT

J: TRBJ2-3
V: TRBV6-1
D: TRBD2
size: -
CDR3: CASSLVPTSGSDGTQYF
DNA: TGTGCCAGCAGCCTCGTCCCGACTAGCGGGAGTGATGGTACGCAGTATTTT

J: TRBJ1-1
V: TRBV29-1
D: -
size: once
CDR3: CRAGEAFF
DNA: TGCAGGGCGGGTGAGGCTTTCTTT

J: TRBJ1-4
V: TRBV9
D: -
size: -
CDR3: CASSARDTEKLFF
DNA: TGTGCCAGCAGCGCCAGGGACACTGAAAAACTGTTTTTT

J: TRBJ2-3
V: TRBV2
D: -
size: -
CDR3: CASRARGAGDTQYF
DNA: TGTGCCAGCAGGGCCCGGGGGGCCGGGGATACGCAGTATTTT

J: TRBJ2-5
V: TRBV29-1
D: -
size: -
CDR3: CSVRLARETQYF
DNA: TGCAGCGTCCGACTGGCCCGGGAGACCCAGTACTTC

J: TRBJ2-5
V: TRBV15
D: -
size: -
CDR3: CATGRGGRETQYF
DNA: TGTGCCACCGGGCGTGGAGGTCGGGAGACCCAGTACTTC

J: TRBJ1-5
V: TRBV4-2
D: -
size: -
CDR3: CASSQSQGGQPQHF
DNA: TGTGCCAGCAGCCAAAGTCAGGGCGGCCAGCCCCAGCATTTT